These 20 T cell receptor beta chains were sequenced from one sample in a study of blood T cell repertoires in COVID-19. TCRdb's copy holds only in-frame clones and misses some; the assay was immunoSEQ multiplex PCR. The sample holds around 80,000 clones, 75% to 90% seen once. Sequenced material: peripheral blood. These receptors were obtained from a man in his fifties or sixties with acute or convalescent COVID-19.

The CDR3 DNA follows: TGTGCCAGCAGCTTGGTACCCGAACTAGACATTCAGTACTTC. Its protein is CASSLVPELDIQYF. The chain joins TRBV5-4 to TRBJ2-4; D perhaps matches TRBD2 (5 bases). CDR1 is SGHNT, CDR2 YYREEE, per germline (reference sequence). The germline V and J ends were trimmed by 0 bases and 8 bases, with 12 bases remaining between them. The CDR3 is 14 residues long.

The V and J genes are TRBV19 and TRBJ2-7; D may be TRBD2 (5 bases). The CDR3 runs to 13 residues. V shed 4 bases and J shed 4 bases, with 11 bases lying between them. CDR1 and CDR2 (germline): LNHDA, SQIVND (reference sequence). DNA of the CDR3: TGTGCCAGTAGTACGGGAAGCGCTTACGAGCAGTACTTC. Its translation: CASSTGSAYEQYF.

J is TRBJ1-2 and V is TRBV19, with 10 bases lining up with TRBD1. CDR3 length equals 15 residues. Germline CDR1 is LNHDA and CDR2 is SQIVND (reference sequence). V dropped 4 bases and J dropped 4; count of bases not matched to a gene: 6. The CDR3 protein is CASSNRDRGAYGYTF. The CDR3 DNA reads as TGTGCCAGTAGTAACCGGGACAGGGGTGCCTATGGCTACACCTTC.

V gene TRBV9 combines with J gene TRBJ1-1; D gene ambiguous. The germline gives CDR1 SGDLS, CDR2 YYNGEE. Trimming removed 4 bases at V and 2 bases at J, with 12 bases between. This CDR3 spans 14 amino acids. The CDR3 protein is CASSPGVRNTEAFF. The DNA of the CDR3 is TGTGCCAGCAGCCCAGGTGTGCGAAACACTGAAGCTTTCTTT.

This clone was detected only once. The genes are TRBV11-1 and TRBJ2-7; D perhaps matches TRBD2 (5 bases). The V gene's germline CDR1 is SGHAT and CDR2 FQDESV (reference sequence). Trimming removed 5 bases from V and 4 bases from J, with 12 bases in between. The CDR3 is 13 residues long. The CDR3 is CASSNPPGYEQYF. DNA of the CDR3: TGTGCCAGCAGCAACCCCCCGGGGTACGAGCAGTACTTC. The complete variable domain, with remaining parts taken from reference TRBV11-1 and TRBJ2-7, reads EAEVAQSPRYKITEKSQAVAFWCDPISGHATLYWYRQILGQGPELLVQFQDESVVDDSQLPKDRFSAERLKGVDSTLKIQPAELGDSAMYLCASSNPPGYEQYFGPGTRLTVT.

The gene calls are TRBV7-8 and TRBJ2-2; 8 bases are shared with TRBD2. Losses at the gene ends were 3 bases for V and 6 bases for J; bases not matched to a gene: 9. CDR3 size: 16 residues. Germline V gene sequence: CDR1 SGHVS, CDR2 FQNEAQ. As DNA, the CDR3 is TGTGCCAGCAGCTTGGGGCGAGCGGGAGTAGCCGGGGAGCTGTTTTTT. It encodes CASSLGRAGVAGELFF.

V usage is TRBV29-1 and J usage is TRBJ1-4, with TRBD1 as a possible D gene (6 bases). Trimming stripped 2 bases from V and 13 bases from J, with 8 bases between. This CDR3 region has 10 residues. Per germline, CDR1 SQVTM and CDR2 ANQGSEA. CDR3 nucleotides: TGCAGCGTTGAAAGGGGGGGACTGTTTTTT. Residues: CSVERGGLFF. Based on the CDR3 plus reference TRBV29-1 and TRBJ1-4, the full variable domain is SAVISQKPSRDICQRGTSLTIQCQVDSQVTMMFWYRQQPGQSLTLIATANQGSEATYESGFVIDKFPISRPNLTFSTLTVSNMSPEDSSIYLCSVERGGLFFGSGTQLSVL.

The chain uses TRBV30 and TRBJ1-3; D is unresolved. This CDR3 spans 15 amino acids. The germline V gene encodes CDR1 GTSNPN and CDR2 SVGIG (reference sequence). Between the trimmed V and J ends, which lost 3 bases and 0 bases, there was a span of 12 bases. The CDR3 bases are TGTGCCTGGAGCCAGGACGGACTCTCTGGAAACACCATATATTTT. This translates into CAWSQDGLSGNTIYF.

As DNA, the CDR3 is TGTGCCAGTAGTATTGGACAGGGGATTGGCAATCAGCCCCAGCATTTT. This sequence encodes CASSIGQGIGNQPQHF. This chain links TRBV19 with TRBJ1-5; 9 bases align to TRBD1. V lost 3 bases to trimming and J lost 2 bases; unmatched junction nucleotides: 5. CDR1 LNHDA and CDR2 SQIVND come from the germline V gene (reference sequence). This CDR3 is built from 16 residues. Supplemented by reference TRBV19 and TRBJ1-5, the full variable domain reads DGGITQSPKYLFRKEGQNVTLSCEQNLNHDAMYWYRQDPGQGLRLIYYSQIVNDFQKGDIAEGYSVSREKKESFPLTVTSAQKNPTAFYLCASSIGQGIGNQPQHFGDGTRLSIL.

This clone has a single count. The chain carries TRBV29-1 and TRBJ2-7; 9 nucleotides match TRBD2. The V and J ends lost 7 bases and 4 bases, in that order; junction bases with no gene match: 11. The CDR3 runs to 14 residues. Germline CDR1 SQVTM, CDR2 ANQGSEA. For the CDR3, the DNA is TGCAGCGCCAGAGCGGGAGGAAATTCATACGAGCAGTACTTC. Translated, it gives CSARAGGNSYEQYF.

This clone appeared a single time. The chain has TRBV5-6 and TRBJ2-1; 10 bases align to TRBD2. J was trimmed by 8 bases and V by 3 bases; bases with no gene match: 11. This CDR3 region has 16 residues. Germline loops: CDR1 SGHDT, CDR2 YYEEEE. In nucleotides, the CDR3 is TGTGCCAGCAGCTCTCAGGGTAGCGGGGGGCCTGATGAGCAGTTCTTC. Amino acids: CASSSQGSGGPDEQFF. The whole variable domain, remainder taken from reference TRBV5-6 and TRBJ2-1, is DAGVTQSPTHLIKTRGQQVTLRCSPKSGHDTVSWYQQALGQGPQFIFQYYEEEERQRGNFPDRFSGHQFPNYSSELNVNALLLGDSALYLCASSSQGSGGPDEQFFGPGTRLTVL.

The chain has TRBV6-5 and TRBJ2-1; 10 nucleotides line up with TRBD2. The CDR3 has 15 residues. After removal of 6 bases from V and 8 bases from J, the junction contained 10 bases not matched to a gene. Germline V gene sequence: CDR1 MNHEY, CDR2 SVGAGI. The CDR3 reads CASRPGLANWDEQFF. Here the CDR3 DNA reads TGTGCCAGCAGACCGGGACTAGCGAATTGGGATGAGCAGTTCTTC.

The V gene is TRBV5-1, the J gene TRBJ2-7, with D possibly TRBD1 on 6 matching bases. Germline V gene lookup returns CDR1 SGHRS and CDR2 YFSETQ. This CDR3 spans 13 amino acids. Trimming stripped 5 bases from V and 3 bases from J, with 12 bases between. Here the CDR3 reads CASSPQGIYEQYF. DNA of the CDR3: TGCGCCAGCAGTCCCCAGGGGATCTACGAGCAGTACTTC.

The chain recombines TRBV12-3 or TRBV12-4 with TRBJ2-7; TRBD1 might be the D (6 bases). With 5 bases removed from V and 3 bases from J, the gap between germline ends came to 11 bases. The CDR3 covers 13 residues. In nucleotides, the CDR3 is TGTGCCAGCAGTACCAGGGGCTTCTACGAGCAGTACTTC. Translation gives CASSTRGFYEQYF.

Concerning this clone itself: Other DNA sequences in this specimen translate into the identical CDR3. The chain combines TRBV18 with TRBJ2-7; 8 bases fit TRBD1. This CDR3 spans 16 amino acids. In germline, CDR1 is KGHSH, CDR2 LQKENI. The trim removed 0 bases at V and 5 bases at J, leaving 9 bases unmatched. The CDR3 sequence is CASSPPDRVRGDEQYF. The DNA for the CDR3 is TGTGCCAGCTCACCACCGGACAGGGTAAGGGGTGACGAGCAGTACTTC. Complete variable domain (other parts from reference TRBV18 and TRBJ2-7): NAGVMQNPRHLVRRRGQEARLRCSPMKGHSHVYWYRQLPEEGLKFMVYLQKENIIDESGMPKERFSAEFPKEGPSILRIQQVVRGDSAAYFCASSPPDRVRGDEQYFGPGTRLTVT.

V and J are TRBV27 and TRBJ1-5, with D maybe TRBD1 (6 bases). The V end was cut by 4 bases, the J end by 5 bases, with 12 bases between. In germline, CDR1 is MNHEY, CDR2 SMNVEV (reference sequence). This CDR3 contains 14 residues. The CDR3 protein is CASSSRGGHQPQHF. CDR3 sequence (DNA): TGTGCCAGCAGTTCGAGGGGGGGCCATCAGCCCCAGCATTTT.

The chain links TRBV7-6 to TRBJ2-5; D is unresolved. Germline loops: CDR1 SGHVS, CDR2 FNYEAQ. Trimming removed 2 bases at V and 2 bases at J, with 15 bases between. This CDR3 spans 16 amino acids. Here the CDR3 DNA reads TGTGCCAGCAGCTTACCTTCCAGTTTGGCTCAAGAGACCCAGTACTTC. Amino acids: CASSLPSSLAQETQYF. Together with reference TRBV7-6 and TRBJ2-5, the CDR3 gives the full variable domain: GAGVSQSPRYKVTKRGQDVALRCDPISGHVSLYWYRQALGQGPEFLTYFNYEAQQDKSGLPNDRFSAERPEGSISTLTIQRTEQRDSAMYRCASSLPSSLAQETQYFGPGTRLLVL.

This sequence joins TRBV7-9 and TRBJ2-5, with TRBD2 as a possible D gene (5 bases). The ends were cut back, 6 bases at V and 2 bases at J, with 13 bases in the middle. CDR1 and CDR2 (germline): SEHNR, FQNEAQ (reference sequence). The CDR3 runs 14 residues. The CDR3 is CASSPPTGQETQYF. The CDR3 nucleotides are TGTGCCAGCAGTCCCCCTACGGGGCAAGAGACCCAGTACTTC.

This clone showed up just a few times. The chain couples TRBV15 to TRBJ1-5, with D maybe TRBD1 (5 bases). The CDR3 loop spans 14 amino acids. Germline V lookup: CDR1 LNHNV, CDR2 YYDKDF (reference sequence). V lost 2 bases, J lost 4 bases, and 9 bases lay in between. CDR3 DNA: TGTGCCACCAGCAGACAGGGAGGAAATCAGCCCCAGCATTTT. Translated, it gives CATSRQGGNQPQHF.

This clone was recorded once. The chain recombines TRBV24-1 with TRBJ2-7; 9 nucleotides line up with TRBD1. Germline V CDR1 and CDR2: KGHDR, SFDVKD. The CDR3 is 17 residues long. V trimming: 4 bases; J trimming: 0 bases; junction bases outside the gene matches: 9. The CDR3 region is CATSESGTGKSSYEQYF. The CDR3 region has the DNA TGTGCCACCAGTGAAAGCGGGACAGGGAAAAGCTCCTACGAGCAGTACTTC.